This T cell receptor (beta chain) appears in the sequencing data of a study of blood T cell repertoires in COVID-19. At the level of the study: COVID-19 samples, acute and convalescent, were from the United States, Italy and Spain.

The CDR3 consists of 15 residues. The germline gives CDR1 SGHTA, CDR2 FQGNSA. The V end was cut by 1 base, the J end by 5 bases, with 11 bases between. In terms of age and location, participants ranged from about 18 to 89 years and lived in under 30 US areas. Participants' own reports of clinical history determined their cohort assignment. Cohort 3 donors counted as recovered after two negative PCRs, clearance, or resolved symptoms. TCRdb's table, derived via immunoSEQ multiplex PCR, lists solely in-frame clones and lacks some. The sample contains about 190,000 clones, about 88% of which appear only once.

The chain links TRBV7-2 to TRBJ2-2; D perhaps matches TRBD1 (5 bases). Sequencing was carried out using PBMCs or T cells enriched from blood (not recorded which). The clonotype was recovered from a woman aged 30 to 39 who had recovered from COVID-19. CDR3 bases: TGTGCCAGCAGCTTAGAGAGGCCAGGGACCGGGGAGCTGTTTTTT. Translated: CASSLERPGTGELFF.